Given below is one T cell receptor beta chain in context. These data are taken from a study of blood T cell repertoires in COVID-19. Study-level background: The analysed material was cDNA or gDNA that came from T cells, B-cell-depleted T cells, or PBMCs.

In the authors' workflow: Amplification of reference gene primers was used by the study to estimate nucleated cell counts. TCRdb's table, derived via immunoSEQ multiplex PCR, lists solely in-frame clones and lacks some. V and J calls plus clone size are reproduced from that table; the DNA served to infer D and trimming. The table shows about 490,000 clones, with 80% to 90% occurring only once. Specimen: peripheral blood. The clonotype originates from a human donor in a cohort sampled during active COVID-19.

This CDR3 reads CASSVEGLGSGGDEQFF. CDR3 coding DNA: TGTGCCAGCAGCGTAGAGGGATTGGGTTCGGGAGGTGATGAGCAGTTCTTC. The V call is TRBV9, the J call TRBJ2-1; TRBD2 matches at 7 bases. Germline V gene lookup returns CDR1 SGDLS and CDR2 YYNGEE. The V gene end was trimmed by 0 bases and the J gene end by 8 bases; junction bases not matched to a gene: 14. The CDR3 runs to 17 residues.